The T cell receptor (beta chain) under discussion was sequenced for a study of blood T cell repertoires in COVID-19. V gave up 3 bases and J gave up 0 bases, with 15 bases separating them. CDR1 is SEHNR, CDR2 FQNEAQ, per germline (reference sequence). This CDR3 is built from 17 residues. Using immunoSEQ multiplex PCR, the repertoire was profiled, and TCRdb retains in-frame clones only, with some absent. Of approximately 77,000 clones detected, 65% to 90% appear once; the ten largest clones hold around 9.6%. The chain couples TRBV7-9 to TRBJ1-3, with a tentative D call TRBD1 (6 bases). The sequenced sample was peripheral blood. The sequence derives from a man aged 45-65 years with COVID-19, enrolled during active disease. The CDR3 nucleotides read TGTGCCAGCAGCTTGGGGGACATAGTGTTCTCTGGAAACACCATATATTTT. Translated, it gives CASSLGDIVFSGNTIYF.